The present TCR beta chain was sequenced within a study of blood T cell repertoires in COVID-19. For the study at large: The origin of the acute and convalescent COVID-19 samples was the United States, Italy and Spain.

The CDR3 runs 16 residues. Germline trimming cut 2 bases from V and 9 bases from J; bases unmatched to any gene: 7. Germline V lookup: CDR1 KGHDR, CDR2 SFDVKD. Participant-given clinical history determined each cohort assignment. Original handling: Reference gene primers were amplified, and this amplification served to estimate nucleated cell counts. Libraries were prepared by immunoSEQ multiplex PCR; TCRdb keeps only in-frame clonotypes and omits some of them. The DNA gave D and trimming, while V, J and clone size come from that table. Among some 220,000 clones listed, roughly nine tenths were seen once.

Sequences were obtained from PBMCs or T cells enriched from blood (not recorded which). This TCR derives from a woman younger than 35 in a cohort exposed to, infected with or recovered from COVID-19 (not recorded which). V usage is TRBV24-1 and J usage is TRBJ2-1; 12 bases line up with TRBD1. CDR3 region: CATSDSPGQGATEQFF. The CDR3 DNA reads TGTGCCACCAGTGATTCTCCGGGACAGGGGGCCACTGAGCAGTTCTTC.